One sample yielded the 24 T cell receptor beta chains listed below, sequenced in a study of CD8+ T cells in alopecia areata. Sequencing used cDNA as its template, made by extracting RNA and reverse transcribing it. Only in-frame clones appear in the TCRdb table, and some are missing; sequencing was by immunoSEQ multiplex PCR. The sample carries approximately 300,000 clones, more than 45% recorded once. Indicated treatment: oral pan-JAK inhibitor, 5-10 mg twice daily. This sample comprised CD4+ T cells sorted from blood, obtained at week 24, from a patient treated with tofacitinib. These TCRs come from a human donor with alopecia areata.

This clone was counted a few times. This rearrangement joins TRBV6-5 to TRBJ1-2, with D possibly matching TRBD1 (5 bases). CDR3 size: 14 residues. Trimming cost V 2 bases and J 8 bases, with 15 bases left between them. Germline CDR1 reads MNHEY; CDR2 reads SVGAGI. CDR3 loop: CASSYHQGDSGYTF. The CDR3 coding sequence is TGTGCCAGCAGTTACCACCAGGGAGACTCGGGCTACACCTTC.

This clone has only a few counts. This chain links TRBV30 with TRBJ2-1; 12 bases fit TRBD2. The V gene's germline CDR1 is GTSNPN and CDR2 SVGIG (reference sequence). The CDR3 length is 17 residues. Losses at the gene ends were 0 bases for V and 2 bases for J; bases not matched to a gene: 5. The CDR3: CAWSVFLAGGPYNEQFF. The CDR3 region has the DNA TGTGCCTGGAGTGTATTTCTAGCGGGGGGGCCCTACAATGAGCAGTTCTTC.

This clone was found a few times. The CDR3 spells CASGGGQDTQYF. The CDR3 DNA sequence: TGTGCCAGCGGCGGGGGACAAGATACGCAGTATTTT. The V call is TRBV7-2, the J call TRBJ2-3, with D perhaps TRBD2 (7 bases). CDR3 length equals 12 residues. The V gene's germline CDR1 is SGHTA and CDR2 FQGNSA. The V end lost 8 bases, the J end lost 5 bases, and 11 bases lay between the germline ends. The entire variable domain, with the rest obtained from reference TRBV7-2 and TRBJ2-3, is as follows: GAGVSQSPSNKVTEKGKDVELRCDPISGHTALYWYRQSLGQGLEFLIYFQGNSAPDKSGLPSDRFSAERTGGSVSTLTIQRTQQEDSAVYLCASGGGQDTQYFGPGTRLTVL.

V gene TRBV19 combines with J gene TRBJ1-6; D remains ambiguous. Between the trimmed V and J ends, which lost 1 base and 7 bases, there was a span of 8 bases. The CDR3 has 14 residues. CDR1 is LNHDA, CDR2 SQIVND, per germline (reference sequence). The CDR3 nucleotides are TGTGCCAGTAGTATAGCCCAGGCGAATTCACCCCTCCACTTT. It translates to CASSIAQANSPLHF.

The V gene is TRBV29-1, the J gene TRBJ1-1; unclear D gene. Deletions cut 3 bases from V and 0 bases from J, with 8 bases between. The CDR3 consists of 13 residues. Per germline, CDR1 SQVTM and CDR2 ANQGSEA. The CDR3 sequence: CSVEVGMNTEAFF. The CDR3, as DNA: TGCAGCGTTGAGGTAGGGATGAACACTGAAGCTTTCTTT.

The rearrangement links TRBV11-2 to TRBJ1-1; D call uncertain. Germline CDR1 reads SGHAT; CDR2 reads FQNNGV. Trimming shortened V by 1 base and J by 6 bases, and 12 bases separated the two germline ends. The CDR3 contains 14 residues. The CDR3 nucleotides read TGTGCCAGCAGCTTAGTACCGGGAAGAGCTGAAGCTTTCTTT. It translates to CASSLVPGRAEAFF.

The gene calls are TRBV10-3 and TRBJ2-3, with TRBD1 matching over 7 bases. J lost 0 bases, V lost 3 bases, and 3 bases had no gene match. This CDR3 has 15 amino acids. CDR1 ENHRY and CDR2 SYGVKD come from the germline V gene. This CDR3 reads CAISEGGLSTDTQYF. CDR3 sequence (DNA): TGTGCCATCAGTGAAGGGGGCCTGAGCACAGATACGCAGTATTTT.

This clone was counted between two and nine times. The rearrangement uses TRBV7-9 and TRBJ1-1; 9 bases align to TRBD1. CDR3 length: 17 amino acids. Germline V lookup: CDR1 SEHNR, CDR2 FQNEAQ (reference sequence). J was trimmed by 4 bases and V by 6 bases; bases with no gene match: 15. CDR3 sequence reads: CASSPRTGVEFSTEAFF. CDR3 DNA sequence: TGTGCCAGCAGTCCAAGGACAGGGGTTGAGTTCAGCACTGAAGCTTTCTTT.

The rearrangement links TRBV2 to TRBJ1-1, with D unclear. V lost 5 bases and J 5 bases, leaving 15 bases between the germline ends. The CDR3 runs 14 residues. Germline-derived CDR1 and CDR2 are SNHLY and FYNNEI. CDR3 region: CASSLGAGRTEAFF. DNA of the CDR3: TGTGCCAGCAGTTTAGGAGCAGGTCGGACTGAAGCTTTCTTT. The whole variable domain, remainder taken from reference TRBV2 and TRBJ1-1, is EPEVTQTPSHQVTQMGQEVILRCVPISNHLYFYWYRQILGQKVEFLVSFYNNEISEKSEIFDDQFSVERPDGSNFTLKIRSTKLEDSAMYFCASSLGAGRTEAFFGQGTRLTVV.

The chain combines TRBV15 with TRBJ2-5, with D tentatively TRBD1 or TRBD2 (6 bases each). CDR1 is LNHNV, CDR2 YYDKDF, per germline (reference sequence). The V and J ends lost 1 base and 5 bases respectively, with 14 bases between them. The CDR3 runs to 15 residues. The CDR3 DNA sequence: TGTGCCACCAGCAGAGTTTTCGGGGGCTCGGAGACCCAGTACTTC. The encoded protein is CATSRVFGGSETQYF.

V gene TRBV7-9 combines with J gene TRBJ2-3, with D perhaps matching TRBD1 or TRBD2 (5 bases each). Germline values: CDR1 SEHNR, CDR2 FQNEAQ (reference sequence). The CDR3 is 12 amino acids. Trimming pared 5 bases from V and 10 bases from J, leaving 13 bases between. CDR3 nucleotides: TGTGCCAGCAGCCCGACCCGGGACCCGCAGTATTTT. This translates into CASSPTRDPQYF.

The sample holds a few counts of this clone. The sample contains more than one DNA sequence encoding this CDR3. The rearrangement joins TRBV29-1 to TRBJ2-7; 10 nucleotides match TRBD1. CDR1 and CDR2 from the germline V gene are SQVTM and ANQGSEA. J lost 5 bases, V lost 6 bases, and 1 base had no gene match. The CDR3 contains 11 residues. The CDR3 DNA reads as TGCAGCGTGGGGACAGGGGACGAGCAGTACTTC. Translating it yields CSVGTGDEQYF.

The V gene is TRBV4-1, the J gene TRBJ2-7; D assignment may be TRBD1 or TRBD2 (5 bases each). The CDR3 has 16 residues. Trimming took off 4 bases at V and 5 bases at J, with 21 bases between the two ends. CDR1 is MGHRA and CDR2 is YSYEKL in the germline V gene. In nucleotides, the CDR3 is TGCGCCAGCAGCCCACTAGAAAGGGGAGTTGATAACGAGCAGTACTTC. Residues: CASSPLERGVDNEQYF.

V gene TRBV1 combines with J gene TRBJ2-6. TRBV1 is a listed pseudogene. The length of the CDR3 is 18 residues. As DNA, the CDR3 is TGCACCAGCAGCCGATTATGGGGGTTAGCTCCTGGGGCCAACGTCCTGACTTTC. This codes for CTSSRLWGLAPGANVLTF.

The CDR3 spells CASSISGQSNEQFF. CDR3 nucleotide sequence: TGTGCCAGTAGTATAAGCGGACAGAGTAATGAGCAGTTCTTC. J is TRBJ2-1 and V is TRBV19; D perhaps matches TRBD1 (6 bases). Germline CDR1 and CDR2: LNHDA and SQIVND (reference sequence). V was shortened by 2 bases and J by 7 bases, with 12 bases between the two germline ends. The CDR3 loop spans 14 amino acids.

Note on this clone: One end of the junction varies from germline; a read error may be responsible. The chain links TRBV29-1 to TRBJ2-7; 13 positions agree with TRBD2. This CDR3 contains 13 residues. From germline, CDR1 is SQVTM and CDR2 ANQGSEA. The CDR3 is CSVWTSGGYGQYF. CDR3 bases: TGCAGCGTTTGGACTAGCGGGGGCTACGGGCAGTACTTC.

The chain is built from TRBV27 and TRBJ1-5; no clear D gene. Trimming shortened V by 0 bases and J by 3 bases, and 15 bases separated the two germline ends. CDR1 and CDR2 (germline): MNHEY, SMNVEV (reference sequence). The CDR3 loop spans 17 amino acids. CDR3 residues: CASSLSLGGGANQPQHF. In DNA, the CDR3 is TGTGCCAGCAGTTTATCGTTAGGAGGTGGAGCCAATCAGCCCCAGCATTTT.

V usage is TRBV4-1 and J usage is TRBJ2-2, with TRBD1 identical over 7 bases. The V and J ends lost 6 bases and 2 bases, in that order; junction bases with no gene match: 6. CDR1 is MGHRA and CDR2 is YSYEKL in the germline V gene. The CDR3 covers 15 residues. The CDR3 loop is CASRVPGGNTGELFF. The CDR3 DNA follows: TGCGCCAGCAGAGTTCCAGGGGGTAACACCGGGGAGCTGTTTTTT.

V is TRBV27 and J is TRBJ2-7; 7 bases agree with TRBD1. The CDR3 loop spans 15 amino acids. The V gene end was trimmed by 4 bases and the J gene end by 3 bases; junction bases not matched to a gene: 9. CDR1 and CDR2 (germline): MNHEY, SMNVEV (reference sequence). The CDR3 is CASSYRQGAGYEQYF. For the CDR3, the DNA is TGTGCCAGCAGTTACCGACAGGGCGCGGGCTACGAGCAGTACTTC.

This clone was detected once. The rearrangement links TRBV28 to TRBJ2-7; tentatively, D is TRBD1 (6 bases). Germline V gene lookup returns CDR1 MDHEN and CDR2 SYDVKM. The V and J ends lost 6 bases and 4 bases respectively, with 13 bases between them. This CDR3 is built from 13 residues. The CDR3 sequence is CASSVGGRYEQYF. The CDR3 DNA sequence: TGTGCCAGCAGCGTAGGGGGTCGGTACGAGCAGTACTTC.

V usage is TRBV4-2 and J usage is TRBJ2-4; no definite D call. The CDR3 spans 17 residues. Trimming took off 0 bases at V and 3 bases at J, with 15 bases between the two ends. Looked up from germline, CDR1 is LGHNA and CDR2 is YNFKEQ. This CDR3 reads CASSQDPVPTGKNIQYF. DNA for the CDR3: TGTGCCAGCAGCCAAGATCCGGTCCCAACGGGCAAAAACATTCAGTACTTC.

The chain couples TRBV27 to TRBJ2-3, with D perhaps TRBD2 (6 bases). The germline V and J ends were trimmed by 5 bases and 1 base, with 13 bases remaining between them. Germline V gene lookup returns CDR1 MNHEY and CDR2 SMNVEV (reference sequence). The CDR3 covers 15 residues. The chain's CDR3 is CASSNWGVGTDTQYF. The CDR3, as DNA: TGTGCCAGCAGTAATTGGGGGGTTGGCACAGATACGCAGTATTTT.

The chain combines TRBV15 with TRBJ2-7; 8 bases map to TRBD1. This CDR3 is 17 amino acids long. Germline trimming cut 1 base from V and 0 bases from J; bases unmatched to any gene: 8. CDR1 LNHNV and CDR2 YYDKDF come from the germline V gene (reference sequence). The CDR3 protein is CATSRARQGPSSYEQYF. The CDR3 DNA follows: TGTGCCACCAGCAGAGCCAGACAGGGGCCGAGCTCCTACGAGCAGTACTTC. Complete variable domain (other parts from reference TRBV15 and TRBJ2-7): DAMVIQNPRYQVTQFGKPVTLSCSQTLNHNVMYWYQQKSSQAPKLLFHYYDKDFNNEADTPDNFQSRRPNTSFCFLDIRSPGLGDTAMYLCATSRARQGPSSYEQYFGPGTRLTVT.

This chain uses TRBV30 with TRBJ1-5; D unresolved. Trimming stripped 0 bases from V and 3 bases from J, with 18 bases between. CDR1 and CDR2 (germline): GTSNPN, SVGIG (reference sequence). The CDR3 runs to 17 residues. The CDR3 protein is CAWSVIPAPEDNQPQHF. The CDR3 DNA follows: TGTGCCTGGAGTGTCATCCCGGCCCCGGAGGACAATCAGCCCCAGCATTTT.